The TCR beta chain described here comes from a study of blood T cell repertoires in COVID-19. Across the study: From T cells, B-cell-depleted T cells, or PBMCs came the material, which was cDNA or gDNA.

This table comes from immunoSEQ multiplex PCR, and its TCRdb copy is limited to in-frame clones, with some not included. The table includes about 180,000 clones, approximately 85% detected once. Per germline, CDR1 KGHSH and CDR2 LQKENI. With 3 bases removed from V and 1 base from J, the gap between germline ends came to 12 bases. The CDR3 extends over 15 amino acids. This chain connects TRBV18 to TRBJ2-5; perhaps TRBD1 as D (5 bases). Sequencing was carried out using PBMCs or T cells enriched from blood (not recorded which). This receptor was obtained from a woman aged 25 to 45 who had recovered from COVID-19. CDR3 sequence reads: CASSPSDSLQETQYF. The CDR3 DNA reads as TGTGCCAGCTCACCGAGTGACAGTCTCCAAGAGACCCAGTACTTC.